A single sample is the source of the 15 T cell receptor beta chains below, sequenced in a study of somatic mutations in cytotoxic T cells in rheumatoid arthritis. Produced via immunoSEQ multiplex PCR; TCRdb's table is partial and in-frame only. The table lists roughly 14,000 clones, just under 75% of them singletons, with 11% to 15% in the top ten. Sequenced input: CD8+ T cells sorted from blood. Receptors originate from an adult with rheumatoid arthritis.

The gene calls are TRBV2 and TRBJ2-5; D remains unclear. The CDR3 covers 14 residues. The ends were cut back, 3 bases at V and 1 base at J, with 9 bases in the middle. Germline V gives CDR1 SNHLY, CDR2 FYNNEI. The CDR3 sequence: CASSDGDVQETQYF. In DNA, the CDR3 is TGTGCCAGCAGTGATGGAGACGTCCAAGAGACCCAGTACTTC.

J is TRBJ1-1 and V is TRBV5-1; no clear D gene. Per the germline V gene, CDR1 is SGHRS and CDR2 is YFSETQ. The V end was cut by 4 bases, the J end by 0 bases, with 13 bases between. The CDR3 is 15 residues long. CDR3 region: CASSLQSGLNTEAFF. The CDR3 DNA reads TGCGCCAGCAGCCTACAGTCGGGGTTGAACACTGAAGCTTTCTTT.

Note on this clone: This sample also contains other DNA sequences that code for the same CDR3. V usage is TRBV6-5 and J usage is TRBJ1-1; D is ambiguous. V was shortened by 7 bases and J by 4 bases, with 10 bases between the two germline ends. The CDR3 totals 12 residues. CDR1 is MNHEY and CDR2 is SVGAGI in the germline V gene. CDR3 protein: CASTDRSTEAFF. DNA of the CDR3: TGTGCCAGCACGGACCGTTCCACTGAAGCTTTCTTT.

The chain joins TRBV7-9 to TRBJ1-2; no definite D call. Germline loops: CDR1 SEHNR, CDR2 FQNEAQ (reference sequence). The CDR3 runs 13 residues. With 5 bases removed from V and 8 bases from J, the gap between germline ends came to 15 bases. The CDR3 nucleotides read TGTGCCAGCAGCGCCGGGGTGCTGGAGGGCTACACCTTC. It yields the protein CASSAGVLEGYTF.

Remarks on this clone: This same CDR3 is encoded by further DNA sequences in the sample. V and J are TRBV9 and TRBJ2-2; D is tentatively TRBD1 or TRBD2 (5 bases each). CDR1 is SGDLS, CDR2 YYNGEE, per germline. The CDR3 length is 13 residues. Trimming stripped 8 bases from V and 5 bases from J, with 13 bases between. CDR3 in DNA: TGTGCCAGTGGGGGTAGGAGTACCGGGGAGCTGTTTTTT. It translates to CASGGRSTGELFF.

This clone occurred a few times. The chain uses TRBV2 and TRBJ2-7; 9 nucleotides line up with TRBD1. Germline CDR1 and CDR2: SNHLY and FYNNEI. V was clipped by 2 bases and J by 3 bases; unmatched bases: 8. The CDR3 is 16 amino acids. DNA for the CDR3: TGTGCCAGCAGTGAAACCCCCCTGACAGGGGGCTACGAGCAGTACTTC. This translates into CASSETPLTGGYEQYF.

This clone has only a few counts. The rearrangement joins TRBV9 to TRBJ2-7; 10 bases fit TRBD2. The CDR3 is 15 amino acids. V lost 3 bases to trimming and J lost 0 bases; unmatched junction nucleotides: 3. Germline loops: CDR1 SGDLS, CDR2 YYNGEE. In DNA form, the CDR3 reads TGTGCCAGCAGCGAGGGACTAGCGTACTCCTACGAGCAGTACTTC. Translating it yields CASSEGLAYSYEQYF.

The rearrangement joins TRBV27 to TRBJ2-3; tentatively, D is TRBD2 (6 bases). The ends were cut back, 3 bases at V and 7 bases at J, with 14 bases in the middle. In germline, CDR1 is MNHEY, CDR2 SMNVEV (reference sequence). The CDR3 loop spans 14 amino acids. The CDR3 DNA is TGTGCCAGCAGTTTGTCGGGACTCCCCAATACGCAGTATTTT. Protein product: CASSLSGLPNTQYF.

The rearrangement uses TRBV5-6 and TRBJ2-5, with D perhaps given as TRBD1 or TRBD2 (6 bases each). From germline, CDR1 is SGHDT and CDR2 YYEEEE. There are 15 residues in the CDR3. The V and J ends lost 4 bases and 4 bases respectively, with 17 bases between them. This CDR3 reads CASSGGTLGAETQYF. The CDR3 nucleotides are TGTGCCAGCAGCGGCGGGACACTAGGGGCAGAGACCCAGTACTTC.

The chain joins TRBV13 to TRBJ1-1; D remains unclear. From germline, CDR1 is PRHDT and CDR2 FYEKMQ (reference sequence). The CDR3 is made up of 13 amino acids. V was clipped by 1 base and J by 7 bases, with 10 bases between them. CDR3: CASSLAADLEAFF. As DNA, the CDR3 is TGTGCCAGCAGCTTAGCGGCGGACCTTGAAGCTTTCTTT.

The CDR3 DNA reads TGTGCCAGCGGCGGGGTAGGACAGGGGGACCCAGATACGCAGTATTTT. It yields the protein CASGGVGQGDPDTQYF. The genes are TRBV7-8 and TRBJ2-3; 10 positions agree with TRBD1. The V gene's germline CDR1 is SGHVS and CDR2 FQNEAQ. This CDR3 contains 16 residues. V shed 8 bases and J 4 bases; nucleotides not matched to a gene: 12.

The chain couples TRBV6-4 to TRBJ2-3; 10 nucleotides agree with TRBD2. The J segment lost 4 bases and the V segment lost 3 bases, leaving 4 bases of the junction unmatched. The CDR3 is made up of 15 amino acids. Germline CDR1 reads MRHNA; CDR2 reads SNTAGT. The DNA for the CDR3 is TGTGCCAGCAGTGAGCTAGCGGGAGAGTCAGATACGCAGTATTTT. Translated: CASSELAGESDTQYF.

V usage is TRBV5-1 and J usage is TRBJ2-7; 7 bases are shared with TRBD2. The germline gives CDR1 SGHRS, CDR2 YFSETQ. The CDR3 consists of 13 residues. V was clipped by 7 bases and J by 1 base; unmatched bases: 5. The CDR3 DNA is TGCGCCAGCTCGACCGGGGGGTCCTACGAGCAGTACTTC. It encodes CASSTGGSYEQYF.

The genes are TRBV14 and TRBJ1-2; D is undetermined. This CDR3 is 13 amino acids long. Germline V gene lookup returns CDR1 SGHDN and CDR2 FVKESK. V lost 2 bases and J 4 bases, leaving 8 bases between the germline ends. In DNA form, the CDR3 reads TGTGCCAGCAGCCAAATATACAGCTATGGCTACACCTTC. Translated, it gives CASSQIYSYGYTF.

The V gene is TRBV5-1, the J gene TRBJ1-2; weak D call: TRBD1 (5 bases). Trimming shortened V by 2 bases and J by 7 bases, and 12 bases separated the two germline ends. The length of the CDR3 is 13 residues. Germline CDR1 is SGHRS and CDR2 is YFSETQ. The CDR3 reads CASSFRDGSGYTF. The CDR3 nucleotides read TGCGCCAGCAGCTTTCGGGACGGGAGTGGCTACACCTTC.